This TCR beta chain is from a study of patients and donors after allogeneic stem cell transplantation. MiXCR, applied by TCRdb to the RT-PCR reads, yields one record per CDR3 protein. The repertoire holds approximately 220,000 distinct CDR3 sequences, with less than 50% as singletons. V lost 4 bases and J lost 4, with 17 bases in between. Germline CDR1 reads SGDLS; CDR2 reads YYNGEE. This CDR3 has 15 amino acids. The sequenced material came from blood, either unsorted or a sorted T cell fraction (not recorded which). The chain uses TRBV9 and TRBJ1-1; D is undetermined. The receptor was derived from a human donor who was either an allogeneic HSCT recipient or a stem cell or donor lymphocyte infusion donor (not recorded which). It is not recorded whose cells these are; they may come from a transplant donor. The CDR3 DNA follows: TGTGCCAGCAGCCCCCGACCGGGAGAGGGCACTGAAGCTTTCTTT. This encodes CASSPRPGEGTEAFF.